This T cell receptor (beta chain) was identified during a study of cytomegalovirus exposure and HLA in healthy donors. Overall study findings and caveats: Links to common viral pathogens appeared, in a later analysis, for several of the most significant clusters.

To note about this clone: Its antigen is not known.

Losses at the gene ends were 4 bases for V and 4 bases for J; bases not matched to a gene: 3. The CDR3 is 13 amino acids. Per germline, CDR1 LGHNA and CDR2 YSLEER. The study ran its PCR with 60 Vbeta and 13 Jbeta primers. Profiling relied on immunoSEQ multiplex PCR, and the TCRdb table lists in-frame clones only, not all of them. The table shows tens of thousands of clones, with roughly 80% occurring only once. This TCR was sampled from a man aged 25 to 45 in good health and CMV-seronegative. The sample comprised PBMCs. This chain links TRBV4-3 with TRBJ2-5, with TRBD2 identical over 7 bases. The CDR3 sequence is CASSPASGETQYF. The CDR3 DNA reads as TGCGCCAGCAGCCCCGCTAGCGGAGAGACCCAGTACTTC.